The sequence of this T cell receptor beta chain was determined in a study of T cells in Graves' hyperthyroidism and ophthalmopathy (dated by TCRdb to between 2019 and 2020). About the study as a whole: To identify TCR V-J signatures that set the groups apart, the researchers used a discovery cohort of 100 patients, made up of 43 with Graves' ophthalmopathy and approximately 57 with stable Graves' hyperthyroidism. Whether ophthalmopathy could be predicted prospectively was tested in an independent validation cohort made up of 18 to 20 hyperthyroidism patients plus 17 patients who later progressed to ophthalmopathy. TCR Vbeta CDR3 sequencing of 130 to 150 peripheral blood samples (43 ophthalmopathy, about 74 hyperthyroidism and about 17 progressor patients) is reported in the paper. The 100 discovery patients were divided at random into training and test sets in a 7:3 ratio. After sampling, hyperthyroidism patients received methimazole starting at 30 mg daily, and ophthalmopathy patients received high-dose intravenous methylprednisolone. Thyroid tissue and blood T-cell repertoires from six Graves' hyperthyroidism patients were also compared in the study.

This clonotype was counted at least ten times. Its antigen remains unidentified. Qualities for individual bases were not recorded, and no much larger clone is one base off. Points the paper makes about the study in general: Sample size was not statistically predetermined, and blinding of investigators to group allocation was not performed. In validation, the model predicted progression to ophthalmopathy a median of 6.5 months before onset, with roughly 70% sensitivity and just under 75% specificity. Most expanded thyroid clonotypes (frequency above 0.001) were also found in blood, which suggests that blood repertoires may mirror thyroid immune responses. Ophthalmopathy was separated from stable hyperthyroidism by a 13 V-J signature model, with just over 85% sensitivity and about 84% specificity obtained in cross-validation and 80%/75% obtained in testing.

The TCR beta CDR3 regions were amplified from the RNA transcripts. For the first round of RT-PCR on the TCR CDR3, the HTBI primer set was used together with the Qiagen OneStep RT-PCR kit. Libraries were constructed in a second round of multiplex PCR, after which size selection and purification were performed. Libraries were sequenced paired-end with 100 bp reads on an Illumina HiSeq2000. The original methods were these. SOAPnuke was used to process the raw data, throwing out any read that contained adapters or uncalled bases, had a mean Phred below 15, or lacked an exact constant-primer or identifier match. COPE v1.2.5 was used to merge high-quality paired reads, and clonotypes were defined as unique nucleotide sequences. MiTCR v1.1 was used to align the clonotypes against IMGT TRBV, TRBD and TRBJ reference segments. The analysis included only V-J combinations with a frequency above 0.0001, which together covered more than 99% of the repertoires. The TCS score was defined as F50 (clonal expansion) divided by E x V (chaos), with BLOSUM62-based TCRdist calculated between CDR3 peptides within each V-J. Welch's t-statistics and random forest reduced roughly 500 V-J features to about 12, which were used in a naive Bayes classifier (R e1071). The similarity between thyroid and blood repertoires was quantified using the Morisita-Horn index. TCRdb applied fastp at Q25 and MiXCR to the public reads, then kept only in-frame beta chains. Every distinct CDR3 protein forms one entry, paired with its most common genes and DNA. TCRdb, rather than the study authors, made the V and J calls. This sample lists approximately 100,000 distinct CDR3 sequences; 40% were detected once. Roughly a tenth of the sample is held by the ten biggest clonotypes.

Stable Graves' hyperthyroidism was defined as the absence of progression to ophthalmopathy over 18 months of follow-up. Hyperthyroidism patients were newly diagnosed, had a disease duration of under 2 months, and were aged 18 to 65 years. Any patient with an uncontrolled infection, another autoimmune disease, pregnancy or lactation was excluded. Clinical symptoms, serum thyroxine and TRAb, thyroid ultrasound, and orbital computed tomography formed the basis for the diagnoses. Total RNA was extracted with Trizol reagent, and quality was checked on an Agilent 2100 Bioanalyzer. Sequencing used peripheral blood or thyroid tissue (not recorded which). This clonotype originated in a woman aged 25 to 39 with Graves' hyperthyroidism.

The nucleotides read TGTGCCAGCAGCCAGACAGAGGAGACCCAGTACTTC. Translated, it reads CASSQTEETQYF. The rearrangement combines TRBV3-1 with TRBJ2-5; a tentative D call is TRBD1 (5 bases match). The germline V gene (reference sequence) specifies LGHDT as CDR1 and YNNKEL as CDR2. From the cysteine up to the phenylalanine, the CDR3 has a length of 12 residues. The only DNA kept is the CDR3, 36 bases in frame from the first base. V is cut by 3 bases and J by 5 bases, and the space between the germline ends is 7 bases.